This is a list of T cell receptor beta chains from one sample in a study of cytomegalovirus exposure and HLA in healthy donors. Some clones are missing from TCRdb's copy, which holds only in-frame ones; the method was immunoSEQ multiplex PCR. The sample has under 200,000 clones, about two thirds seen once. Material: PBMCs. All receptors come from a young woman in good health and CMV-seronegative. The CDR3 runs from the conserved cysteine through the conserved F or W. A D gene is named only where the DNA matches it firmly. The size field is filled for only some rows; it gives once, few, many or a size class.

d_call: -; clone_size: -; j_call: TRBJ1-1; v_call: TRBV4-2; cdr3_aa: CASSQELVDTEAFF; cdr3_nt: TGTGCCAGCAGCCAAGAACTGGTCGACACTGAAGCTTTCTTT
d_call: -; clone_size: -; j_call: TRBJ2-4; v_call: TRBV6-5; cdr3_aa: CASSFPDSHKNIQYF; cdr3_nt: TGTGCCAGCAGTTTCCCTGACAGCCACAAAAACATTCAGTACTTC
d_call: -; clone_size: few; j_call: TRBJ2-1; v_call: TRBV9; cdr3_aa: CASSVADMGGYNEQFF; cdr3_nt: TGTGCCAGCAGCGTAGCGGACATGGGAGGCTACAATGAGCAGTTCTTC
d_call: TRBD1; clone_size: few; j_call: TRBJ2-5; v_call: TRBV7-9; cdr3_aa: CASSLRTGGYQETQYF; cdr3_nt: TGTGCCAGCAGCTTAAGGACAGGGGGTTATCAAGAGACCCAGTACTTC
d_call: -; clone_size: -; j_call: TRBJ2-7; v_call: TRBV2; cdr3_aa: CASWQGGEQYF; cdr3_nt: TGTGCCAGCTGGCAGGGAGGCGAGCAGTACTTC
d_call: TRBD2; clone_size: -; j_call: TRBJ2-1; v_call: TRBV6-4; cdr3_aa: CASSLSGGGYNEQFF; cdr3_nt: TGTGCCAGCAGCCTTAGCGGGGGGGGCTACAATGAGCAGTTCTTC
d_call: -; clone_size: -; j_call: TRBJ2-5; v_call: TRBV4-3; cdr3_aa: CASSQDRTDGETQYF; cdr3_nt: TGCGCCAGCAGCCAAGATCGGACAGATGGAGAGACCCAGTACTTC
d_call: -; clone_size: -; j_call: TRBJ1-1; v_call: TRBV9; cdr3_aa: CASSKQGGTEAFF; cdr3_nt: TGTGCCAGCAGCAAACAGGGTGGTACTGAAGCTTTCTTT
d_call: -; clone_size: once; j_call: TRBJ2-2; v_call: TRBV11-3; cdr3_aa: CASSLGQGIDGELFF; cdr3_nt: TGTGCCAGCAGCTTAGGGCAGGGGATCGACGGGGAGCTGTTTTTT
d_call: TRBD2; clone_size: -; j_call: TRBJ2-5; v_call: TRBV28; cdr3_aa: CASSLRLAGGLETQYF; cdr3_nt: TGTGCCAGCAGTCTAAGACTAGCGGGAGGGTTGGAGACCCAGTACTTC
d_call: TRBD1; clone_size: -; j_call: TRBJ2-7; v_call: TRBV13; cdr3_aa: CASSLPGGGRHEQYF; cdr3_nt: TGTGCCAGCAGCCTACCAGGGGGCGGAAGGCACGAGCAGTACTTC
d_call: TRBD2; clone_size: -; j_call: TRBJ2-1; v_call: TRBV2; cdr3_aa: CASSPASSGSLNEQFF; cdr3_nt: TGTGCCAGCAGCCCCGCGTCTAGCGGGAGCCTCAATGAGCAGTTCTTC
d_call: -; clone_size: -; j_call: TRBJ2-1; v_call: TRBV7-9; cdr3_aa: CASSPTNSLEQFF; cdr3_nt: TGTGCCAGCAGTCCAACTAATAGTCTTGAGCAGTTCTTC
d_call: -; clone_size: -; j_call: TRBJ1-5; v_call: TRBV5-5; cdr3_aa: CASSSLDSGNQPQHF; cdr3_nt: TGTGCCAGCAGTTCGTTAGACTCGGGAAATCAGCCCCAGCATTTT
d_call: -; clone_size: -; j_call: TRBJ1-5; v_call: TRBV5-1; cdr3_aa: CASSLEGGASNQPQHF; cdr3_nt: TGCGCCAGCAGCTTGGAGGGAGGGGCTAGCAATCAGCCCCAGCATTTT
d_call: -; clone_size: -; j_call: TRBJ2-7; v_call: TRBV30; cdr3_aa: CAWSGTAWTYEQYF; cdr3_nt: TGTGCCTGGAGTGGTACAGCCTGGACCTACGAGCAGTACTTC
d_call: TRBD2; clone_size: -; j_call: TRBJ2-5; v_call: TRBV6-6; cdr3_aa: CASLKREGETQYF; cdr3_nt: TGTGCCAGCTTAAAGCGGGAGGGGGAGACCCAGTACTTC
d_call: TRBD1; clone_size: -; j_call: TRBJ1-2; v_call: TRBV19; cdr3_aa: CASSIPGTGDSYGYTF; cdr3_nt: TGTGCCAGTAGTATTCCCGGGACAGGGGATTCCTATGGCTACACCTTC
d_call: -; clone_size: -; j_call: TRBJ2-7; v_call: TRBV7-2; cdr3_aa: CASSLVDRPSGPSADEQYF; cdr3_nt: TGTGCCAGCAGCTTAGTCGACAGGCCGTCCGGTCCCAGTGCCGACGAGCAGTACTTC
d_call: TRBD1; clone_size: few; j_call: TRBJ2-2; v_call: TRBV4-3; cdr3_aa: CASSRLGQGVAGELFF; cdr3_nt: TGCGCCAGCAGCCGCCTGGGACAGGGGGTCGCCGGGGAGCTGTTTTTT
d_call: TRBD1; clone_size: -; j_call: TRBJ1-6; v_call: TRBV28; cdr3_aa: CATRDSNSPLHF; cdr3_nt: TGTGCCACCAGGGACAGTAATTCACCCCTCCACTTT
d_call: TRBD2; clone_size: -; j_call: TRBJ2-4; v_call: TRBV6-5; cdr3_aa: CASSYSPSGPKNIQYF; cdr3_nt: TGTGCCAGCAGTTACTCACCTAGCGGCCCCAAAAACATTCAGTACTTC
d_call: -; clone_size: -; j_call: TRBJ1-6; v_call: TRBV30; cdr3_aa: CAWSPGLLNSPLHF; cdr3_nt: TGTGCCTGGAGTCCGGGACTGCTAAATTCACCCCTCCACTTT
d_call: -; clone_size: -; j_call: TRBJ1-6; v_call: TRBV28; cdr3_aa: CASSLGHSNNSPLHF; cdr3_nt: TGTGCCAGCAGTTTAGGTCACTCGAATAATTCACCCCTCCACTTT
d_call: TRBD2; clone_size: -; j_call: TRBJ2-5; v_call: TRBV28; cdr3_aa: CASSRSGRETQYF; cdr3_nt: TGTGCCAGCAGCCGCAGCGGGAGGGAGACCCAGTACTTC
d_call: -; clone_size: -; j_call: TRBJ2-1; v_call: TRBV15; cdr3_aa: CATSDGYNEQFF; cdr3_nt: TGTGCCACCAGCGACGGGTACAATGAGCAGTTCTTC
d_call: TRBD1; clone_size: -; j_call: TRBJ1-6; v_call: TRBV5-5; cdr3_aa: CASSHLSGQGNNSPLHF; cdr3_nt: TGTGCCAGCAGCCATTTATCGGGACAGGGCAATAATTCACCCCTCCACTTT
d_call: -; clone_size: -; j_call: TRBJ2-7; v_call: TRBV27; cdr3_aa: CASSYVQGYEQYF; cdr3_nt: TGTGCCAGCAGCTACGTTCAGGGCTACGAGCAGTACTTC
d_call: -; clone_size: -; j_call: TRBJ2-6; v_call: TRBV6-5; cdr3_aa: CASRFTSSGANVLTF; cdr3_nt: TGTGCCAGCAGGTTTACGAGCTCTGGGGCCAACGTCCTGACTTTC
d_call: -; clone_size: -; j_call: TRBJ1-4; v_call: TRBV5-1; cdr3_aa: CASSLAGLEKLFF; cdr3_nt: TGCGCCAGCAGCTTGGCAGGACTTGAAAAACTGTTTTTT
d_call: -; clone_size: -; j_call: TRBJ2-2; v_call: TRBV29-1; cdr3_aa: CSVGVGGENTGELFF; cdr3_nt: TGCAGCGTTGGAGTCGGCGGGGAGAACACCGGGGAGCTGTTTTTT
d_call: -; clone_size: -; j_call: TRBJ2-2; v_call: TRBV5-1; cdr3_aa: CASQLTGGDGELFF; cdr3_nt: TGCGCCAGTCAACTGACGGGGGGCGACGGGGAGCTGTTTTTT
d_call: -; clone_size: once; j_call: TRBJ1-1; v_call: TRBV12-5; cdr3_aa: CATAWEDTEAFF; cdr3_nt: TGTGCTACCGCCTGGGAGGACACTGAAGCTTTCTTT
d_call: -; clone_size: -; j_call: TRBJ2-1; v_call: TRBV15; cdr3_aa: CATSRDSGERYFEQFF; cdr3_nt: TGTGCCACCAGCAGAGATTCGGGGGAGAGGTATTTTGAGCAGTTCTTC
d_call: TRBD2; clone_size: -; j_call: TRBJ2-5; v_call: TRBV4-2; cdr3_aa: CASSQETGTSGRETQYF; cdr3_nt: TGTGCCAGCAGCCAAGAGACCGGGACTAGCGGGAGAGAGACCCAGTACTTC
d_call: TRBD2; clone_size: -; j_call: TRBJ2-5; v_call: TRBV7-6; cdr3_aa: CASSRFLPTTSGRIQETQYF; cdr3_nt: TGTGCCAGCAGCCGATTCCTTCCTACGACTAGCGGGAGGATCCAAGAGACCCAGTACTTC
d_call: -; clone_size: -; j_call: TRBJ1-1; v_call: TRBV5-5; cdr3_aa: CASTDPGRVEAFF; cdr3_nt: TGTGCCAGCACCGACCCGGGGAGGGTCGAAGCTTTCTTT
d_call: -; clone_size: -; j_call: TRBJ1-3; v_call: TRBV5-4; cdr3_aa: CASSLDTFSGNTIYF; cdr3_nt: TGTGCCAGCAGCTTGGACACCTTCTCTGGAAACACCATATATTTT
d_call: TRBD1; clone_size: once; j_call: TRBJ2-2; v_call: TRBV28; cdr3_aa: CASSLNRGLAGELFF; cdr3_nt: TGTGCCAGCAGTTTAAACAGGGGGTTAGCCGGGGAGCTGTTTTTT
d_call: -; clone_size: -; j_call: TRBJ1-2; v_call: TRBV4-3; cdr3_aa: CASSQVGRLLFGYTF; cdr3_nt: TGCGCCAGCAGCCAAGTGGGGAGGCTGCTGTTTGGCTACACCTTC
d_call: TRBD1; clone_size: -; j_call: TRBJ2-3; v_call: TRBV7-9; cdr3_aa: CASSDRQGAPPDTQYF; cdr3_nt: TGTGCCAGCAGCGACCGACAGGGGGCACCGCCAGATACGCAGTATTTT
d_call: -; clone_size: -; j_call: TRBJ1-5; v_call: TRBV11-2; cdr3_aa: CASSLGAGFGQPQHF; cdr3_nt: TGTGCCAGCAGCTTAGGTGCCGGGTTCGGTCAGCCCCAGCATTTT
d_call: TRBD1; clone_size: -; j_call: TRBJ1-5; v_call: TRBV11-2; cdr3_aa: CASSFGKGQGRQPQHF; cdr3_nt: TGTGCCAGCAGCTTCGGAAAAGGACAGGGCCGTCAGCCCCAGCATTTT
d_call: -; clone_size: -; j_call: TRBJ1-4; v_call: TRBV5-1; cdr3_aa: CASSLPSHTNEKLFF; cdr3_nt: TGCGCCAGCAGCTTGCCCAGTCATACTAATGAAAAACTGTTTTTT
d_call: -; clone_size: -; j_call: TRBJ2-5; v_call: TRBV11-2; cdr3_aa: CASSLDWTEEETQYF; cdr3_nt: TGTGCCAGCAGCTTAGATTGGACAGAGGAAGAGACCCAGTACTTC
d_call: TRBD1; clone_size: -; j_call: TRBJ1-1; v_call: TRBV7-3; cdr3_aa: CASSASDREAEAFF; cdr3_nt: TGTGCCAGCAGCGCCTCTGACAGGGAAGCTGAAGCTTTCTTT
d_call: TRBD1; clone_size: few; j_call: TRBJ1-1; v_call: TRBV5-1; cdr3_aa: CASSSLNPDRGGTEAFF; cdr3_nt: TGCGCCAGCAGCTCCCTCAACCCGGACAGGGGAGGAACTGAAGCTTTCTTT
d_call: -; clone_size: -; j_call: TRBJ1-1; v_call: TRBV30; cdr3_aa: CAWTQGLGNTEAFF; cdr3_nt: TGTGCCTGGACTCAGGGGCTAGGGAACACTGAAGCTTTCTTT
d_call: TRBD2; clone_size: -; j_call: TRBJ2-2; v_call: TRBV7-2; cdr3_aa: CASSSGRGGNTGELFF; cdr3_nt: TGTGCCAGCAGCTCGGGGCGGGGGGGGAACACCGGGGAGCTGTTTTTT
d_call: -; clone_size: once; j_call: TRBJ1-4; v_call: TRBV7-2; cdr3_aa: CASSLGQGSGKLFF; cdr3_nt: TGTGCCAGCAGCTTAGGGCAGGGATCAGGGAAACTGTTTTTT
d_call: TRBD2; clone_size: few; j_call: TRBJ2-1; v_call: TRBV28; cdr3_aa: CASSPLADVQFF; cdr3_nt: TGTGCCAGCAGCCCCCTAGCGGACGTGCAGTTCTTC
d_call: -; clone_size: once; j_call: TRBJ1-2; v_call: TRBV7-2; cdr3_aa: CASRTSPSGDYGYTF; cdr3_nt: TGTGCCAGCAGGACTTCTCCTTCGGGGGACTATGGCTACACCTTC
d_call: TRBD1; clone_size: -; j_call: TRBJ1-1; v_call: TRBV7-2; cdr3_aa: CASSLGQGRVF; cdr3_nt: TGTGCCAGCAGCTTAGGACAGGGGCGGGTGTTT
d_call: -; clone_size: -; j_call: TRBJ2-7; v_call: TRBV9; cdr3_aa: CASSVVGGEQYF; cdr3_nt: TGTGCCAGCAGCGTAGTAGGGGGCGAGCAGTACTTC
d_call: TRBD1; clone_size: -; j_call: TRBJ1-5; v_call: TRBV19; cdr3_aa: CASSFGTGGNQPQHF; cdr3_nt: TGTGCCAGTAGTTTCGGGACAGGGGGAAATCAGCCCCAGCATTTT
d_call: -; clone_size: -; j_call: TRBJ1-5; v_call: TRBV18; cdr3_aa: CASSPTAMGNQPQHF; cdr3_nt: TGTGCCAGCTCACCAACCGCGATGGGCAATCAGCCCCAGCATTTT
d_call: -; clone_size: -; j_call: TRBJ2-5; v_call: TRBV11-1; cdr3_aa: CASSLSGQSRETQYF; cdr3_nt: TGTGCCAGCAGCCTATCAGGCCAGAGCAGGGAGACCCAGTACTTC